This TCR beta chain originates from a study of Graves' ophthalmopathy and Graves' hyperthyroidism. CDR3 regions of TCR beta were amplified from RNA transcripts. RT-PCR was first run with HTBI primers, then multiplex PCR in a second round. MiXCR, applied by TCRdb to the multiplex PCR reads, yields one record per CDR3 protein. The table records 650,000 to 900,000 distinct CDR3 sequences, 40% of them present only once. Comments on this clonotype: The antigen is undetermined.

Study-level points and caveats: With a specificity of about 75% and a sensitivity of about 69%, the model predicted ophthalmopathy progression. In blood appeared most of the expanded thyroid clonotypes whose frequency exceeded 0.001. Ophthalmopathy versus stable hyperthyroidism: 13-signature model gave 87.88% sensitivity, roughly 81% specificity.

This TCR derives from an adult man with Graves' ophthalmopathy. The sample comprised peripheral blood.

CDR3 sequence: CAISGHRGEDTIYF. CDR3 nucleotides: TGTGCCATCAGTGGACACAGGGGAGAAGACACCATATATTTT. The chain employs TRBV10-3 and TRBJ1-3, with 7 bases matching TRBD1. V trimming: 4 bases; J trimming: 8 bases; junction bases outside the gene matches: 8. Germline assignment: CDR1 ENHRY and CDR2 SYGVKD. CDR3 length: 14 amino acids.